The sequence of this T cell receptor (beta chain) was determined in a study of blood T cell repertoires in COVID-19. Using immunoSEQ multiplex PCR, the repertoire was profiled, and TCRdb retains in-frame clones only, with some absent. The table has 250,000 to 350,000 clones, approximately 83% seen once; the top ten hold 4.3%. J lost 5 bases, V lost 1 base, and 4 bases had no gene match. Germline CDR1 reads SGHDT; CDR2 reads YYEEEE. This CDR3 has 14 amino acids. The sequenced sample consisted of PBMCs or T cells enriched from blood (not recorded which). The origin of this receptor is a woman under 40 who had recovered from COVID-19. V gene TRBV5-6 combines with J gene TRBJ1-1, with TRBD1 matching over 8 bases. The CDR3 region is CASSLRQGTTEAFF. The CDR3 DNA reads as TGTGCCAGCAGCTTGAGACAGGGGACAACTGAAGCTTTCTTT.